These 25 T cell receptor beta chains share one sample of origin, sequenced in a study of CD8+CD57+ T cells in acquired aplastic anemia. Genomic DNA served as template for TCR beta VDJ and CDR3 profiling. TCRdb reprocessed the reads via MiXCR and lists one record per CDR3 protein. There are a few hundred thousand distinct CDR3 sequences in the sample; approximately 58% occur only once, and 1% to 1.5% lies in the top ten. By flow cytometry, patients selected for sequencing had shown an expansion of CD8+CD57+ cells. The specimen sequenced was sorted CD4+, CD8+, or CD8+CD57+ T cells (not recorded which) from PBMCs. The origin of the receptors is a human donor with aplastic anemia.

This clonotype was counted only a few times. The chain uses TRBV20-1 and TRBJ2-3, with TRBD2 identical over 8 bases. In germline, CDR1 is DFQATT, CDR2 SNEGSKA (reference sequence). The length of the CDR3 is 15 residues. Unmatched junction bases numbered 8, after V lost 0 bases and J lost 6 bases. CDR3 in amino acids: CSARDISGSVDTQYF. The CDR3 DNA follows: TGCAGTGCTAGAGATATAAGCGGGAGCGTCGATACGCAGTATTTT.

The chain carries TRBV20-1 and TRBJ2-4; 7 nucleotides align to TRBD2. J was trimmed by 6 bases and V by 2 bases; bases with no gene match: 1. Looked up from germline, CDR1 is DFQATT and CDR2 is SNEGSKA (reference sequence). This CDR3 has 12 amino acids. CDR3 in DNA: TGCAGTGCTAGATGGGGGGGAAACATTCAGTACTTC. Amino acid sequence: CSARWGGNIQYF.

This clonotype was counted many times. V gene TRBV30 combines with J gene TRBJ2-5, with 10 bases lining up with TRBD2. This CDR3 has 15 residues. CDR1 is GTSNPN and CDR2 is SVGIG in the germline V gene (reference sequence). Unmatched junction bases numbered 8, after V lost 2 bases and J lost 5 bases. CDR3 in DNA: TGTGCCTGGAGTAGCGGGGGGGCTCTCTGGGAGACCCAGTACTTC. It encodes CAWSSGGALWETQYF.

In regard to this clonotype: This may come from a read error, since a much larger clone is one base off. This chain connects TRBV7-2 to TRBJ2-7, with D unresolved. The CDR3 runs 12 residues. V lost 5 bases, J lost 3 bases, and 8 bases lay in between. Germline V gene sequence: CDR1 SGHTA, CDR2 FQGNSA. Written as DNA, the CDR3 is TGTGCCAGCAGCCTAAACATCTACGAGCAGTACTTC. It translates to CASSLNIYEQYF.

Turning to this clonotype: One end of the junction is discordant with germline, which a read error may explain. This rearrangement joins TRBV24-1 to TRBJ2-5; TRBD2 is a possible D gene (6 bases). Germline CDR1 KGHDR, CDR2 SFDVKD. The CDR3 spans 18 residues. The CDR3 nucleotides are TGTGCCGCCAGTGACCCCGACCCGTGTCGGGGAGGCGAAGAGACCCAGTACTTC. This gives the protein CAASDPDPCRGGEETQYF.

The chain combines TRBV6-4 with TRBJ2-2, with D perhaps TRBD1 or TRBD2 (5 bases each). This CDR3 contains 15 residues. V was shortened by 10 bases and J by 6 bases, with 21 bases between the two germline ends. CDR1 is MRHNA, CDR2 SNTAGT, per germline. DNA for the CDR3: TGTGCCACTCGGCCCGGGGCTAGTAGCTCCGGGGAGCTGTTTTTT. Translated: CATRPGASSSGELFF.

V gene TRBV5-6 combines with J gene TRBJ1-1, with 7 positions matching TRBD1. Germline CDR1 SGHDT, CDR2 YYEEEE. With V trimmed by 0 bases and J by 5 bases, 10 bases remained unmatched. The CDR3 has 16 residues. Written as DNA, the CDR3 is TGTGCCAGCAGCTTGGTAGTAGGGGGCGCGGGAACTGAAGCTTTCTTT. Its protein is CASSLVVGGAGTEAFF.

This clonotype was counted a single time. The chain recombines TRBV7-9 with TRBJ2-7, with TRBD2 matching 16 bases. Trimming took 8 bases from V and 8 from J; bases not matched to a gene: 27. Germline V gene data show CDR1 as SEHNR and CDR2 as FQNEAQ (reference sequence). The CDR3 is 21 residues long. As DNA, the CDR3 is TGTGCCAGCGAGGGGACCCCGACGGCCGGGACTAGCGGGAGGGGAACCCCCAAGCAGTACTTC. Translation: CASEGTPTAGTSGRGTPKQYF.

The genes are TRBV20-1 and TRBJ2-7, with 11 bases lining up with TRBD2. The J call may be in error: the DNA end matches TRBJ2-1 better. The germline V gene has CDR1 DFQATT and CDR2 SNEGSKA (reference sequence). The CDR3 length is 13 residues. CDR3 in DNA: TGCAGTGCTTGGACTAGCGGGTACAATGAGCAGTTCTTC. It yields the protein CSAWTSGYNEQFF.

Many counts were recorded for this clonotype. The chain is built from TRBV5-1 and TRBJ1-4; D is possibly TRBD1 (6 bases). V lost 5 bases and J lost 8, with 13 bases in between. The CDR3 loop spans 13 amino acids. From germline, CDR1 is SGHRS and CDR2 YFSETQ. This chain's CDR3 is CASRRGEGEKLFF. DNA of the CDR3: TGCGCCAGCAGAAGGGGGGAGGGAGAAAAACTGTTTTTT.

The chain joins TRBV9 to TRBJ1-2; possible D gene TRBD1, 6 bases. CDR3 length: 15 amino acids. Germline V lookup: CDR1 SGDLS, CDR2 YYNGEE. V lost 0 bases and J 2 bases, leaving 11 bases between the germline ends. CDR3 sequence (DNA): TGTGCCAGCAGCGTAGAGGACAGTCCGAACTATGGCTACACCTTC. Protein: CASSVEDSPNYGYTF.

The chain joins TRBV2 to TRBJ1-2; D gene ambiguous. V was trimmed by 3 bases and J by 5 bases, leaving 10 bases between them. The CDR3 runs 13 residues. CDR1 SNHLY and CDR2 FYNNEI come from the germline V gene. CDR3 DNA: TGTGCCAGCAGTGACGCGCAACATTATGGCTACACCTTC. It codes for CASSDAQHYGYTF.

The gene calls are TRBV20-1 and TRBJ2-5; TRBD1 matches at 8 bases. Germline values: CDR1 DFQATT, CDR2 SNEGSKA (reference sequence). The CDR3 has 15 amino acids. Germline trimming cut 3 bases from V and 4 bases from J; bases unmatched to any gene: 10. The CDR3 sequence: CSARVGQGTGETQYF. The CDR3 DNA is TGCAGTGCTAGGGTCGGACAGGGTACGGGAGAGACCCAGTACTTC.

The chain couples TRBV12-3 or TRBV12-4 to TRBJ2-1; 13 positions match TRBD2. The CDR3 is 15 amino acids. With V trimmed by 5 bases and J by 6 bases, 4 bases remained unmatched. CDR3 DNA sequence: TGTGCCAGCAGTCGCGGACTAGCGGGGGTCAATGAGCAGTTCTTC. Translated, it gives CASSRGLAGVNEQFF.

The rearrangement uses TRBV7-8 and TRBJ2-3; 8 bases map to TRBD2. With 4 bases clipped from V and 6 bases from J, the junction kept 0 bases outside the gene matches. This CDR3 comprises 12 residues. The V gene's germline CDR1 is SGHVS and CDR2 FQNEAQ. CDR3 coding DNA: TGTGCCAGCAGCTCGGGGGGGGATACGCAGTATTTT. Its translation is CASSSGGDTQYF.

V usage is TRBV10-3 and J usage is TRBJ1-4; D possibly corresponds to TRBD1 (6 bases). The CDR3 spans 13 residues. From germline, CDR1 is ENHRY and CDR2 SYGVKD. Trimming took 2 bases from V and 6 from J, leaving 7 bases between them. The CDR3 protein is CAISEGQHEKLFF. CDR3 nucleotides: TGTGCCATCAGTGAGGGACAGCATGAAAAACTGTTTTTT.

The gene calls are TRBV6-6 and TRBJ1-5; no firm D call. Germline CDR1 MNHNY, CDR2 SVGAGI (reference sequence). V gave up 7 bases and J gave up 0 bases, with 10 bases separating them. CDR3 length equals 14 residues. The CDR3 region is CASTLSYSNQPQHF. The CDR3 nucleotides are TGTGCCAGCACCCTAAGTTATAGCAATCAGCCCCAGCATTTT.

The gene calls are TRBV2 and TRBJ2-5, with TRBD2 matching over 10 bases. Germline CDR1 and CDR2: SNHLY and FYNNEI. The CDR3 consists of 16 residues. J lost 5 bases, V lost 6 bases, and 12 bases had no gene match. In nucleotides, the CDR3 is TGTGCCAGCAGGCGACTAGCGGGCCTAACCGGGGAGACCCAGTACTTC. This gives the protein CASRRLAGLTGETQYF.

The chain couples TRBV7-3 to TRBJ2-2; TRBD2 is a possible D gene (5 bases). The germline V gene has CDR1 SGHTA and CDR2 FQGTGA. V lost 0 bases to trimming and J lost 6 bases, with 11 bases between them. The CDR3 totals 15 residues. The CDR3 protein is CASSLTGNKAGELFF. CDR3 DNA sequence: TGTGCCAGCAGCTTAACCGGGAATAAGGCCGGGGAGCTGTTTTTT.

The V and J genes are TRBV5-1 and TRBJ2-1; 9 bases agree with TRBD2. The CDR3 runs 16 residues. J gave up 8 bases and V 2 bases, and 11 bases lay outside the gene matches. CDR1 is SGHRS, CDR2 YFSETQ, per germline. The CDR3 coding sequence is TGCGCCAGCAGCTTCTCCGGGACTAGCAGGATCGATGAGCAGTTCTTC. Translated, it gives CASSFSGTSRIDEQFF.

This clonotype was found a few times. J is TRBJ2-7 and V is TRBV6-5, with 8 positions matching TRBD1. V lost 0 bases and J lost 6; bases outside the gene matches: 7. This CDR3 region has 15 residues. CDR1 and CDR2 (germline): MNHEY, SVGAGI. CDR3 protein: CASSYSPGQVSEQYF. DNA for the CDR3: TGTGCCAGCAGTTACTCCCCGGGACAGGTGTCCGAGCAGTACTTC.

CDR3 nucleotides: TGTGCCAGCAGCGACAGGGACGATGGCACTGAAGCTTTCTTT. It specifies CASSDRDDGTEAFF. The genes are TRBV6-5 and TRBJ1-1; 7 nucleotides match TRBD1. The CDR3 is 14 residues long. Germline CDR1 and CDR2: MNHEY and SVGAGI. V shed 6 bases, J shed 4 bases, and the junction held 8 bases outside the gene matches.

J is TRBJ2-7 and V is TRBV19; perhaps TRBD1 as D (7 bases). This CDR3 is built from 15 residues. Looked up from germline, CDR1 is LNHDA and CDR2 is SQIVND (reference sequence). V dropped 1 base and J dropped 4 bases, with 14 bases sitting between them. CDR3 bases: TGTGCCAGTAGTATAGTCGTGACAGGGAGGTACGAGCAGTACTTC. Amino acids: CASSIVVTGRYEQYF.

The rearrangement links TRBV25-1 to TRBJ2-7, with D tentatively TRBD1 or TRBD2 (5 bases each). Trimming cost V 11 bases and J 7 bases, with 18 bases left between them. The CDR3 extends over 12 amino acids. Germline V gives CDR1 MGHDK, CDR2 SYGVNS. The CDR3 DNA reads TGTGCCCAGAGGGGCGCACTGAAGGAGCAGTACTTC. Its translation: CAQRGALKEQYF.

The chain employs TRBV5-6 and TRBJ2-1, with D perhaps TRBD2 (6 bases). Trimming cost V 4 bases and J 9 bases, with 17 bases left between them. From germline, CDR1 is SGHDT and CDR2 YYEEEE. The CDR3 length is 14 residues. For the CDR3, the DNA is TGTGCCAGCAGCCCCCGTCTGGGGACTGGTGAGCAGTTCTTC. This encodes CASSPRLGTGEQFF.